Below, 26 T cell receptor beta chains from the same sample are listed, as sequenced in a study of blood T cell repertoires in COVID-19. Assay used: immunoSEQ multiplex PCR; TCRdb lists only in-frame clones, some missing. The table lists around 280,000 clones, 88% of them singletons. The sequenced material came from peripheral blood. These receptors came from a woman in her 30s with COVID-19, enrolled during active disease.

The V call is TRBV6-5, the J call TRBJ1-1, with 8 bases matching TRBD1. The CDR3 is 14 residues long. Germline CDR1 reads MNHEY; CDR2 reads SVGAGI. V shed 6 bases, J shed 2 bases, and the junction held 5 bases outside the gene matches. CDR3 coding DNA: TGTGCCAGCAGCGGACAGGGAAGTAACACTGAAGCTTTCTTT. It encodes CASSGQGSNTEAFF.

In this sample, this clone turned up once. V gene TRBV2 combines with J gene TRBJ1-5, with a weak D call TRBD1 (5 bases). Germline values: CDR1 SNHLY, CDR2 FYNNEI. The V and J ends lost 1 base and 6 bases respectively, with 10 bases between them. The CDR3 runs to 14 residues. The CDR3 sequence: CASSEDGASQPQHF. Here the CDR3 DNA reads TGTGCCAGCAGTGAAGATGGGGCTAGTCAGCCCCAGCATTTT.

This clone has just one count. Other DNA sequences in the sample encode the same CDR3. V gene TRBV9 combines with J gene TRBJ2-1; 9 bases match TRBD1. J gave up 7 bases and V 4 bases, and 6 bases lay outside the gene matches. CDR1 is SGDLS, CDR2 YYNGEE, per germline. CDR3 length equals 14 residues. CDR3 amino acids: CASSIGQGLNEQFF. The CDR3 DNA reads as TGTGCCAGCAGCATCGGACAGGGGTTGAATGAGCAGTTCTTC. The complete variable domain, with remaining parts taken from reference TRBV9 and TRBJ2-1, reads DSGVTQTPKHLITATGQRVTLRCSPRSGDLSVYWYQQSLDQGLQFLIQYYNGEERAKGNILERFSAQQFPDLHSELNLSSLELGDSALYFCASSIGQGLNEQFFGPGTRLTVL.

This chain links TRBV4-1 with TRBJ2-4; weak D call: TRBD2 (6 bases). The CDR3 loop spans 15 amino acids. V was shortened by 2 bases and J by 1 base, with 9 bases between the two germline ends. In germline, CDR1 is MGHRA, CDR2 YSYEKL. CDR3 bases: TGCGCCAGCAGCCAAATCGCGGGGGCCAAAAACATTCAGTACTTC. It is translated as CASSQIAGAKNIQYF.

The V call is TRBV24-1, the J call TRBJ2-1; TRBD2 matches at 7 bases. Germline CDR1 and CDR2: KGHDR and SFDVKD. Losses at the gene ends were 3 bases for V and 0 bases for J; bases not matched to a gene: 4. The CDR3 is 16 amino acids. CDR3 residues: CATSDVAGDSYNEQFF. CDR3 nucleotide sequence: TGTGCCACCAGTGATGTGGCGGGGGACTCCTACAATGAGCAGTTCTTC.

V and J are TRBV9 and TRBJ2-7, with 7 bases that match TRBD1. V shed 4 bases, J shed 4 bases, and the junction held 8 bases outside the gene matches. Germline lookup yields CDR1 SGDLS and CDR2 YYNGEE. CDR3 length: 14 amino acids. In DNA form, the CDR3 reads TGTGCCAGCAGCCCCCGGACAGGTTGGTACGAGCAGTACTTC. Encoded protein: CASSPRTGWYEQYF.

The genes are TRBV18 and TRBJ2-7; D is unresolved. The V gene lost 1 base and the J gene lost 3 bases, with 7 bases spanning the gap. The CDR3 has 13 residues. CDR1 and CDR2 from the germline V gene are KGHSH and LQKENI. CDR3 nucleotides: TGTGCCAGCTCACCACTACCAGGCTACGAGCAGTACTTC. Translation gives CASSPLPGYEQYF.

The chain carries TRBV5-4 and TRBJ2-1; tentative D call: TRBD2 (5 bases). The CDR3 runs to 14 residues. The germline gives CDR1 SGHNT, CDR2 YYREEE (reference sequence). Trimming pared 4 bases from V and 4 bases from J, leaving 12 bases between. CDR3 sequence: CASSVKSGYNEQFF. In nucleotides, the CDR3 is TGTGCCAGCAGCGTGAAGAGCGGTTACAATGAGCAGTTCTTC. The full variable domain, its missing parts supplied by reference TRBV5-4 and TRBJ2-1, is ETGVTQSPTHLIKTRGQQVTLRCSSQSGHNTVSWYQQALGQGPQFIFQYYREEENGRGNFPPRFSGLQFPNYSSELNVNALELDDSALYLCASSVKSGYNEQFFGPGTRLTVL.

The chain couples TRBV2 to TRBJ2-1; TRBD2 matches at 9 bases. Germline V gene data show CDR1 as SNHLY and CDR2 as FYNNEI. The CDR3 runs 15 residues. Unmatched junction bases numbered 8, after V lost 1 base and J lost 10 bases. CDR3 DNA: TGTGCCAGCAGTGAAGAGCTAGCGGGAAGATCGGAGCAGTTCTTC. It translates to CASSEELAGRSEQFF.

V is TRBV27 and J is TRBJ2-1; TRBD2 aligns across 9 bases. The V and J ends lost 4 bases and 8 bases, in that order; junction bases with no gene match: 12. Germline CDR1 is MNHEY and CDR2 is SMNVEV (reference sequence). The CDR3 has 16 residues. The CDR3 sequence: CASSSPASGMKDEQFF. The CDR3 region has the DNA TGTGCCAGCAGTTCGCCCGCTAGCGGGATGAAGGATGAGCAGTTCTTC.

J is TRBJ2-7 and V is TRBV5-1; 7 nucleotides match TRBD2. Trimming at V came to 3 bases and at J to 2 bases, leaving 5 bases not matched to a gene. Germline-derived CDR1 and CDR2 are SGHRS and YFSETQ. The CDR3 spans 14 residues. CDR3 residues: CASSSAGAAYEQYF. The CDR3 DNA follows: TGCGCCAGCAGCTCTGCGGGAGCAGCCTACGAGCAGTACTTC.

This clone was counted only a few times. This rearrangement joins TRBV5-8 to TRBJ1-2, with D unclear. The CDR3 covers 12 residues. Germline CDR1 reads SGHTS; CDR2 reads YDEGEE. Trimming left V 0 bases short and J 4 bases short, with 4 bases between. The CDR3 here is CASSLASYGYTF. For the CDR3, the DNA is TGTGCCAGCAGCTTGGCCAGCTATGGCTACACCTTC.

The rearrangement links TRBV4-1 to TRBJ2-1; D remains ambiguous. Trimming pared 0 bases from V and 8 bases from J, leaving 8 bases between. Germline loops: CDR1 MGHRA, CDR2 YSYEKL. This CDR3 has 13 amino acids. This CDR3 reads CASSQDLFDEQFF. CDR3 nucleotide sequence: TGCGCCAGCAGCCAAGACCTTTTTGATGAGCAGTTCTTC.

The rearrangement joins TRBV7-2 to TRBJ2-1, with 8 bases fitting TRBD2. Germline assignment: CDR1 SGHTA and CDR2 FQGNSA. V shed 5 bases, J shed 7 bases, and the junction held 10 bases outside the gene matches. This CDR3 spans 15 amino acids. For the CDR3, the DNA is TGTGCCAGCAGCGGTAGCGGGACGGGTCAGAATGAGCAGTTCTTC. It encodes CASSGSGTGQNEQFF.

The chain links TRBV2 to TRBJ2-5; 8 bases align to TRBD1. The V segment lost 6 bases and the J segment 7 bases; nucleotides outside the gene matches: 10. This CDR3 is 14 amino acids long. Germline values: CDR1 SNHLY, CDR2 FYNNEI. The CDR3 sequence is CASRTDRGSGTQYF. CDR3 coding DNA: TGTGCCAGCAGGACCGACAGGGGCTCCGGGACCCAGTACTTC.

V is TRBV6-5 and J is TRBJ2-7; 12 bases map to TRBD2. After removal of 5 bases from V and 7 bases from J, the junction contained 6 bases not matched to a gene. The CDR3 has 14 residues. CDR1 is MNHEY, CDR2 SVGAGI, per germline. The CDR3, as DNA: TGTGCCAGCAGTCAGACTAGCGGGGGTAGTGAGCAGTACTTC. Translation gives CASSQTSGGSEQYF.

The gene calls are TRBV6-5 and TRBJ1-1, with D uncertain. Trimming pared 6 bases from V and 1 base from J, leaving 9 bases between. The germline CDR1 and CDR2 sequences are MNHEY and SVGAGI. The CDR3 consists of 13 residues. The CDR3 DNA sequence: TGTGCCAGCAGGCCGGGTCCGAACACTGAAGCTTTCTTT. Protein: CASRPGPNTEAFF.

The CDR3 sequence: CASSPSALGNTGELFF. The CDR3 nucleotides are TGTGCCAGCTCACCCTCGGCACTAGGAAATACCGGGGAGCTGTTTTTT. The chain links TRBV18 to TRBJ2-2; possible D gene TRBD2, 5 bases. CDR1 and CDR2 (germline): KGHSH, LQKENI. Trimming took 3 bases from V and 5 from J, leaving 16 bases between them. The CDR3 contains 16 residues.

The CDR3: CAWTSGGESPLHF. DNA for the CDR3: TGTGCCTGGACATCCGGGGGAGAGTCACCCCTCCACTTT. The gene calls are TRBV30 and TRBJ1-6; D might be TRBD1 (5 bases). Germline CDR1 reads GTSNPN; CDR2 reads SVGIG (reference sequence). With 4 bases removed from V and 10 bases from J, the gap between germline ends came to 14 bases. This CDR3 is built from 13 residues.

The genes are TRBV6-6 and TRBJ2-1; 8 bases agree with TRBD2. The CDR3 is 16 residues long. Germline CDR1 MNHNY, CDR2 SVGAGI (reference sequence). Trimming cost V 7 bases and J 7 bases; bases outside gene matches: 15. The CDR3: CASTHLSGSQGNEQFF. CDR3 in DNA: TGTGCCAGCACCCATCTAAGCGGGAGTCAGGGTAATGAGCAGTTCTTC.

The chain couples TRBV7-9 to TRBJ2-5; D perhaps matches TRBD1 (5 bases). Trimming took 1 base from V and 1 from J, leaving 13 bases between them. This CDR3 is built from 16 residues. The germline V gene has CDR1 SEHNR and CDR2 FQNEAQ (reference sequence). The CDR3 coding sequence is TGTGCCAGCAGCTTAGGGGTTGGACATTTCCAAGAGACCCAGTACTTC. Residues: CASSLGVGHFQETQYF.

V and J are TRBV28 and TRBJ2-1, with D unresolved. Per germline, CDR1 MDHEN and CDR2 SYDVKM. The CDR3 contains 13 residues. Trimming took off 2 bases at V and 4 bases at J, with 6 bases between the two ends. The CDR3 DNA follows: TGTGCCAGCAGTTTAGGAGCGTACAATGAGCAGTTCTTC. It is translated as CASSLGAYNEQFF.

The chain employs TRBV7-2 and TRBJ2-1, with D possibly matching TRBD2 (6 bases). The CDR3 loop spans 15 amino acids. Germline V gives CDR1 SGHTA, CDR2 FQGNSA. V lost 5 bases, J lost 8 bases, and 19 bases lay in between. This CDR3 reads CASSPILALGDEQFF. DNA of the CDR3: TGTGCCAGCAGCCCGATTCTAGCGTTAGGTGATGAGCAGTTCTTC.

Turning to this clone: This same CDR3 is encoded by further DNA sequences in the sample. V is TRBV5-4 and J is TRBJ1-1; D is undetermined. The CDR3 has 13 amino acids. From germline, CDR1 is SGHNT and CDR2 YYREEE (reference sequence). V was cut by 2 bases and J by 2 bases, with 7 bases left in between. The CDR3 region is CASSLGGNTEAFF. CDR3 nucleotides: TGTGCCAGCAGCTTAGGCGGCAACACTGAAGCTTTCTTT.

The J gene is TRBJ2-1, the V gene TRBV24-1; D might be TRBD2 (7 bases). CDR3 length: 15 residues. The V gene lost 4 bases and the J gene lost 0 bases, with 9 bases spanning the gap. Germline lookup yields CDR1 KGHDR and CDR2 SFDVKD. The CDR3 DNA is TGTGCCACCAGTGAAGGGGGGGGCTCCTACAATGAGCAGTTCTTC. Its protein product is CATSEGGGSYNEQFF.

The CDR3 is CASSYSRAGGETQYF. The CDR3, as DNA: TGTGCCAGCAGTTACTCTAGAGCGGGAGGGGAGACCCAGTACTTC. The chain links TRBV6-5 to TRBJ2-5; 10 nucleotides agree with TRBD2. This CDR3 has 15 residues. The germline V gene encodes CDR1 MNHEY and CDR2 SVGAGI. The J segment lost 5 bases and the V segment lost 0 bases, leaving 3 bases of the junction unmatched.